These T cell receptor beta chains were read from a single sample in a study of a mutant IDH1 vaccine in newly diagnosed glioma. No antigen has been identified for these receptors. Assay used: immunoSEQ multiplex PCR; TCRdb lists only in-frame clones, some missing. This table holds 50,000 to 70,000 clones, roughly 82% found once. The specimen was PBMCs, collected from a glioma patient whose treatment included an IDH1 peptide vaccine. The receptors come from a woman younger than 35 with glioma. Some clones in this sample may be carry-over from other donors' samples. Both conserved end residues are part of each CDR3. D genes are given only for firm matches. Clone size is not always given. Where it is, it says once, few, many or a class for expanded clones.

J gene	V gene	clone size	D gene	CDR3 DNA	CDR3 protein
TRBJ2-3	TRBV27	.	TRBD1	TGTGCCAGCAGTCTACCGGGACAGAGCTCGGATACGCAGTATTTT	CASSLPGQSSDTQYF
TRBJ1-1	TRBV6-1	once	.	TGTGCCAGCAGTGAAAGTTTCGACTTTACCCAGAACACTGAAGCTTTCTTT	CASSESFDFTQNTEAFF
TRBJ1-3	TRBV11-2	.	TRBD1	TGTGCCAGCAGTCCTACAGGGGGATCTGGAAACACCATATATTTT	CASSPTGGSGNTIYF
TRBJ2-3	TRBV6-1	once	.	TGTGCCAGCAGAACCCAGGAGTTCACAGATACGCAGTATTTT	CASRTQEFTDTQYF
TRBJ1-4	TRBV20-1	.	.	TGCAGTGCCGAACAGGATGAAAAACTGTTTTTT	CSAEQDEKLFF
TRBJ2-7	TRBV6-5	once	.	TGTGCCAGCAACCCCAGGAACCGGGGGCCCTACGAGCAGTACTTC	CASNPRNRGPYEQYF
TRBJ2-7	TRBV19	.	TRBD1	TGTGCCAGTAGAGACAGGGGGCCACACGAGCAGTACTTC	CASRDRGPHEQYF
TRBJ1-5	TRBV11-2	.	.	TGTGCCAGCAGCTTAGAAGGTCAGCCCCAGCATTTT	CASSLEGQPQHF
TRBJ1-5	TRBV4-1	.	TRBD1	TGCGCCAGCAGCCAAGAGCAGGGGGCTCAGCCCCAGCATTTT	CASSQEQGAQPQHF
TRBJ1-1	TRBV5-4	.	.	TGTGCCAGCAGCTCCCCCCCCCGGGGGCCGACTGAAGCTTTCTTT	CASSSPPRGPTEAFF
TRBJ1-2	TRBV10-3	once	.	TGTGCCATCAGTGAGTCTGAGGGCTTGGGCGGCTACACCTTC	CAISESEGLGGYTF
TRBJ1-1	TRBV7-9	.	.	TGTGCCAGCAGCTCCTCGCGACACACTGAAGCTTTCTTT	CASSSSRHTEAFF
TRBJ2-2	TRBV14	.	TRBD2	TGTGCCAGCAGCCAAGAAGGACTAGCGGGGAGCACCGGGGAGCTGTTTTTT	CASSQEGLAGSTGELFF
TRBJ2-7	TRBV20-1	once	TRBD1	TGCAGTGCAAGACAGGGGGGCGAGCAGTACTTC	CSARQGGEQYF
TRBJ2-5	TRBV2	once	.	TGTGCCAGCAGTGAACCATACGGGAGCGGAGAGACCCAGTACTTC	CASSEPYGSGETQYF
TRBJ2-7	TRBV6-5	.	.	TGTGCCAGCAACCCGGGACTTTCCTACGAGCAGTACTTC	CASNPGLSYEQYF
TRBJ1-1	TRBV19	.	.	TGTGCCAGTAGTCCTTGGGCTCTGAACACTGAAGCTTTCTTT	CASSPWALNTEAFF
TRBJ2-1	TRBV9	few	.	TGTGCCAGCAACTCCGGGACTTTTCAAAATGAGCAGTTCTTC	CASNSGTFQNEQFF
TRBJ1-6	TRBV7-2	.	.	TGTGCCAGCAGCTTAGCCAAGAGGCTATACAATTCACCCCTCCACTTT	CASSLAKRLYNSPLHF
TRBJ1-2	TRBV7-9	.	.	TGTGCCAGCAGCCTCGGGGCGGGCTATGGCTACACCTTC	CASSLGAGYGYTF
TRBJ2-1	TRBV5-4	.	TRBD1	TGTGCCAGCAGGTCCGGGACAGCGTCCCACAATGAGCAGTTCTTC	CASRSGTASHNEQFF
TRBJ2-3	TRBV28	.	.	TGTGCCAGCAGTTCCCACCCAGGGGGGGATACGCAGTATTTT	CASSSHPGGDTQYF
TRBJ2-1	TRBV6-4	.	TRBD2	TGTGCCAGCAGTCTCCTAGCGGGAGGGGGCGACAATGAGCAGTTCTTC	CASSLLAGGGDNEQFF
TRBJ2-4	TRBV11-1	.	TRBD1	TGTGCCAGCAGCTTACCCGGGACAGCCATTCAGTACTTC	CASSLPGTAIQYF
TRBJ1-6	TRBV25-1	few	.	TGTGCCAGCAGTGAACAATGGGGGCAGGGCGGCTCACCCCTCCACTTT	CASSEQWGQGGSPLHF
TRBJ2-3	TRBV5-1	.	.	TGCGCCAGCAGTTCGACAGCTAGCACAGATACGCAGTATTTT	CASSSTASTDTQYF
TRBJ2-7	TRBV4-3	.	TRBD2	TGCGCCAGCAGCCAGGGGACTAGCGCGGCCTACGAGCAGTACTTC	CASSQGTSAAYEQYF
TRBJ1-4	TRBV6-5	.	.	TGTGCCAGCAGTTCCCCTAATGAAAAACTGTTTTTT	CASSSPNEKLFF
TRBJ1-2	TRBV4-1	once	.	TGCGCCAGCAGCCAAGATTTGGGCGGTTGGGATGGCTACACCTTC	CASSQDLGGWDGYTF
TRBJ2-1	TRBV5-6	once	.	TGTGCCAGCAGCCCAGGGTGGGCGCGAAACAATGAGCAGTTCTTC	CASSPGWARNNEQFF
TRBJ2-5	TRBV13	.	.	TGTGCCAGCAGCTTAAGAGCAGGGCGGATAGAGACCCAGTACTTC	CASSLRAGRIETQYF
TRBJ1-1	TRBV25-1	few	TRBD1	TGTGCCAGCAGTGGGGGACAGACTGAAGCTTTCTTT	CASSGGQTEAFF
TRBJ1-6	TRBV2	few	.	TGTGCCAGCAGATTCCGGGACCTAGGGAATTCACCCCTCCACTTT	CASRFRDLGNSPLHF
TRBJ1-1	TRBV29-1	.	.	TGCAGCGTTGGGGCCAGAGGCTGGGGCACTGAAGCTTTCTTT	CSVGARGWGTEAFF
TRBJ2-3	TRBV2	.	TRBD1	TGTGCCAGCAGTGCAGGGGGATACCACACAGATACGCAGTATTTT	CASSAGGYHTDTQYF
TRBJ1-1	TRBV19	.	TRBD1	TGTGCCAGTAGGATTAGACAGGGGGCCTGGACTGAAGCTTTCTTT	CASRIRQGAWTEAFF
TRBJ1-4	TRBV9	.	.	TGTGCCAGCTCCAGAGGGGATGAAAAACTGTTTTTT	CASSRGDEKLFF
TRBJ1-5	TRBV9	.	.	TGTGCCCGGAACACGAGAGGGCAGAATCAGCCCCAGCATTTT	CARNTRGQNQPQHF
TRBJ1-1	TRBV19	.	TRBD1	TGTGCCAGCAACAGGGGTACACTGAAGGCTTTCTTT	CASNRGTLKAFF
TRBJ2-7	TRBV2	.	.	TGTGCCAGCAGTAAGGACGGTGGCTCCTACGAGCAGTACTTC	CASSKDGGSYEQYF